These T cell receptor beta chains were read from a single sample in a study of blood T cells in healthy people across ages. A single record per CDR3 protein comes from TCRdb applying MiXCR to the 5' RACE reads. Of over 1.5 million distinct CDR3 sequences in the sample, 49% were seen once. The sample consisted of blood. These receptors were taken from a woman aged 40 to 50 in good health. CDR3s include the opening cysteine and the closing phenylalanine or tryptophan. A D gene is named only where the DNA matches it firmly. Clone size is stated in some rows and not others, as once, few, many or a class when expanded.

>TRBV20-1|TRBJ1-2|few|.
TGCAGTGCCACCCCGAGCCCCGGCTACACCTTC
CSATPSPGYTF
>TRBV28|TRBJ2-7|.|TRBD1
TGTGCCAGCAGGACTGACAGGGGTTATTCCTACGAGCAGTACTTC
CASRTDRGYSYEQYF
>TRBV7-3|TRBJ2-2|.|.
TGTGCCAGCAGCCCGGGGTTGATTAACACCGGGGAGCTGTTTTTT
CASSPGLINTGELFF
>TRBV4-2|TRBJ2-1|.|.
TGTGCCAGCAGCCAAGAGGGGACCCCCGGCGGAGAGACCCAGTTCTTC
CASSQEGTPGGETQFF
>TRBV28|TRBJ2-3|.|TRBD2
TGTGCCAGCAGTTTTCCCTTTCGTGCGGGGGGAAGCTTTACGTCTAGCACAGATACGCAGTATTTT
CASSFPFRAGGSFTSSTDTQYF
>TRBV20-1|TRBJ2-5|few|TRBD2
TGCAGTGCCCCTACCCTAGCGGGGGGGATAAAGACCCAGTACTTC
CSAPTLAGGIKTQYF
>TRBV21-1|TRBJ2-3|.|.
TGTGCCAGCAGCAAAGAGGGATCCACTAGCACAGATACGCAGTATTTT
CASSKEGSTSTDTQYF
>TRBV27|TRBJ2-1|few|.
TGTGCCAGCAGTTTGGCCGAGGGTGGGCAGTTCTTC
CASSLAEGGQFF
>TRBV4-3|TRBJ2-7|.|.
TGCGCCAGCAGCCAAGCGTTTAGAAGTCCTGGTGAGCAGTACTTC
CASSQAFRSPGEQYF
>TRBV25-1|TRBJ2-1|few|TRBD1
TGTGCCAGCAGTGAGGCGGCGGGACAGGTTTACAATGAGCAGTTCTTC
CASSEAAGQVYNEQFF
>TRBV7-2|TRBJ2-4|.|.
TGTGCCAGCAGCCGGGACCGCGCAGGCAAAAACATTCAGTACTTC
CASSRDRAGKNIQYF
>TRBV23-1|TRBJ2-1|.|TRBD2
TGCGCCAGCAGTCACCCCAGGACTAGCGGGTACAATGAGCAGTTCTTC
CASSHPRTSGYNEQFF
>TRBV12-3/TRBV12-4|TRBJ2-7|.|.
TGTGCCAGCGGGAGTCCCGAGCAGTACTTC
CASGSPEQYF
>TRBV28|TRBJ2-7|.|.
TGTGCCAGCAGGCCCAGAGGGCCCTCCGAGCAGTACTTC
CASRPRGPSEQYF
>TRBV29-1|TRBJ2-3|.|TRBD2
TGCAGCGCTGCCGCGAGCGGGGGTGCAGATACGCAGTATTTT
CSAAASGGADTQYF
>TRBV4-3|TRBJ2-7|.|.
TGCGCCAGCAGCCAAAAAAGGAACTCCTACGAGCAGTACTTC
CASSQKRNSYEQYF
>TRBV4-3|TRBJ2-1|once|.
TGCGCCAGCAGCCAAGAGTCCAGGGAGAATGAGCAGTTCTTC
CASSQESRENEQFF
>TRBV12-3/TRBV12-4|TRBJ2-5|few|.
TGTGCCAGCAGAACAGCGGGTCAAGAGACCCAGTACTTC
CASRTAGQETQYF
>TRBV9|TRBJ2-5|.|TRBD1
TGTGCCAGCAGCGTAGAGGGGACAGCATCGGCGCGGGAGACCCAGTACTTC
CASSVEGTASARETQYF
>TRBV20-1|TRBJ2-7|.|.
TGCAGTGCCCACGAGGCAGGGCTGGGGTACGAGCAGTACTTC
CSAHEAGLGYEQYF
>TRBV27|TRBJ2-7|.|TRBD2
TGTGCCAGCAGTTCCGCCGCGGGGGGCATAGGCTACGAGCAGTACTTC
CASSSAAGGIGYEQYF
>TRBV20-1|TRBJ2-3|.|TRBD1
TGCAGTGCTATGGACAGGGGGCGATACACAGATACGCAGTATTTT
CSAMDRGRYTDTQYF
>TRBV7-9|TRBJ1-4|once|.
TGTGCCAGCAGCGAGACACTGACTAATGAAAAACTGTTTTTT
CASSETLTNEKLFF
>TRBV5-1|TRBJ1-1|few|.
TGCGCCAGCAGGGTCCGTCAGTTGGAGTATCGGAGCACTGAAGCTTTCTTT
CASRVRQLEYRSTEAFF
>TRBV12-3/TRBV12-4|TRBJ2-7|few|.
TGTGCCAGCAGTTTAGCGGGGGCAAGCGAGCAGTACTTC
CASSLAGASEQYF
>TRBV6-5|TRBJ2-1|few|TRBD2
TGTGCCAGCACACTAGCGGGTAAACACAATGAGCAGTTCTTC
CASTLAGKHNEQFF
>TRBV2|TRBJ2-7|.|TRBD1
TGTGCCAGCAGTGAGACAGGGGGTCACTACGAGCAGTACTTC
CASSETGGHYEQYF
>TRBV11-1|TRBJ1-6|.|.
TGTGCCAGCAGCTTAACGAGTGGATCAGCCTCACCCCTCCACTTT
CASSLTSGSASPLHF
>TRBV7-3|TRBJ2-1|once|TRBD2
TGTGCCAGCAGCTTAGGCATCGGGACTAGGGGAAACAATGAGCAGTTCTTC
CASSLGIGTRGNNEQFF
>TRBV6-1|TRBJ2-1|once|TRBD2
TGTGCCAGCAGTCCCCCGGGGAGGGTAGATGAGCAGTTCTTC
CASSPPGRVDEQFF
>TRBV6-2/TRBV6-3|TRBJ2-5|.|.
TGTGCCAGCAGTAACCCAACAGGGAACATTCGGTACTTC
CASSNPTGNIRYF
>TRBV5-1|TRBJ2-5|few|TRBD1
TGCGCCAGCAGCTTGGACGGGACAGATCCCCCACTATCGTACTTC
CASSLDGTDPPLSYF
>TRBV7-2|TRBJ2-6|.|TRBD2
TGTGCCAGCAGCTTAGCGGGCGGGGGGAGGTCTAGGGCCAACGTCCTGACTTTC
CASSLAGGGRSRANVLTF
>TRBV7-8|TRBJ2-5|once|TRBD1
TGTGCCAGCAGCTTAGGCCGGACAGGGGTAGAGACCCAGTACTTC
CASSLGRTGVETQYF
>TRBV7-8|TRBJ1-2|.|TRBD1
TGTGCCAGCAGCTTAGCGGACAGGGCCCAGGGTGGCTACACCTTC
CASSLADRAQGGYTF
>TRBV7-2|TRBJ2-3|.|.
TGTGCCAGCAGCTTAGAGGGGGGGCCGAAAGATACGCAGTATTTT
CASSLEGGPKDTQYF
>TRBV4-1|TRBJ2-3|few|.
TGCGCCAGCAGCCAAGCCCCCAGCAGCACAGATACGCAGTATTTT
CASSQAPSSTDTQYF
>TRBV10-3|TRBJ1-5|.|.
TGTGCCATCAGTGAGGCCGGGACTGGGAGCAATCAGCCCCAGCATTTT
CAISEAGTGSNQPQHF